This T cell receptor (beta chain) comes out of a study of T cell responses to AZD1222 COVID-19 vaccine. A remark on this clone: A read error may account for a junction end that differs from germline.

Clones were sequenced by immunoSEQ multiplex PCR, and TCRdb holds only the in-frame ones, with some missing. The data contain about 100,000 clones, around nine tenths of them singletons. Germline CDR1 reads SGDLS; CDR2 reads YYNGEE. The CDR3 runs 16 residues. This specimen was peripheral blood, taken on day 0 of AZD1222 vaccination. This TCR was recovered from an adult in good health. The V and J genes are TRBV9 and TRBJ2-7; 8 bases match TRBD1. DNA for the CDR3: TGTACCAGCAGCGTAAGTAAGACAGGGGATTCGTACGAGCAGTACTTC. It yields the protein CTSSVSKTGDSYEQYF.